This T cell receptor beta chain was found in a study of cytomegalovirus exposure and HLA in healthy donors. Study at large: HLA-typed donors contributed 80 million or so unique TCRs, which were held in an early data release. The Caucasian-associated ancestry cluster contained 65% to 85% of the roughly 370 genotyped donors. Regarding the study as a whole: A prior analysis recorded that most TCR beta V segments were productive about 90% or about 30% of the time.

V dropped 6 bases and J dropped 3 bases, with 16 bases sitting between them. Germline V gene data show CDR1 as SGHTA and CDR2 as FQGNSA. This CDR3 is built from 15 residues. In regard to this clone: Its antigen remains unidentified.

A multiplex PCR was run with 60 Vbeta primers and 13 Jbeta primers. The data were produced by immunoSEQ multiplex PCR, yet TCRdb's version contains in-frame clones alone and is incomplete. The sample has some 130,000 clones, approximately 74% seen once. What was sequenced was PBMCs. The receptor was isolated from a male donor in good health and CMV-seronegative. This chain links TRBV7-2 with TRBJ2-3; possibly TRBD1 for D (5 bases). For the CDR3, the DNA is TGTGCCAGCAGATTCCAGGGTCAGAGTACAGATACGCAGTATTTT. It codes for CASRFQGQSTDTQYF.